A single sample gave rise to the 12 T cell receptor beta chains below, sequenced in a study of T-cell memory formation after mild COVID-19. TCRdb re-called the 5' RACE reads through MiXCR, storing one row per CDR3 protein. Among 500,000 to 600,000 distinct CDR3 sequences, about a sixth were seen once, and the ten largest hold 12%. Sequencing input: PBMCs or a T cell subset sorted from them (not recorded which). Receptor source: an adult woman who had mild COVID-19 (a few samples of this study predate the infection). Cell type and time point are not known.

This clonotype occurred many times. The rearrangement links TRBV29-1 to TRBJ2-2; no clear D. The CDR3 is 12 amino acids. Trimming cost V 7 bases and J 3 bases, with 9 bases left between them. Per germline, CDR1 SQVTM and CDR2 ANQGSEA. The CDR3 loop is CSGGQHTGELFF. The CDR3 DNA reads TGCAGCGGGGGTCAGCACACCGGGGAGCTGTTTTTT.

The rearrangement uses TRBV19 and TRBJ2-5; TRBD2 aligns across 8 bases. Per germline, CDR1 LNHDA and CDR2 SQIVND (reference sequence). The V segment lost 1 base and the J segment 5 bases; nucleotides outside the gene matches: 6. CDR3 length: 15 residues. The CDR3 sequence: CASSIVGGGQETQYF. In DNA form, the CDR3 reads TGTGCCAGTAGTATAGTTGGCGGGGGGCAGGAGACCCAGTACTTC.

The rearrangement links TRBV19 to TRBJ1-1, with a weak D call TRBD1 (5 bases). V dropped 4 bases and J dropped 3 bases, with 9 bases sitting between them. CDR1 and CDR2 (germline): LNHDA, SQIVND (reference sequence). This CDR3 spans 13 amino acids. CDR3 protein: CASSTDSYTEAFF. As DNA, the CDR3 is TGTGCCAGTAGTACCGACAGCTACACTGAAGCTTTCTTT.

The chain uses TRBV18 and TRBJ1-5; the match to TRBD1 covers 10 bases. Looked up from germline, CDR1 is KGHSH and CDR2 is LQKENI. The CDR3 extends over 14 amino acids. After removal of 2 bases from V and 7 bases from J, the junction contained 2 bases not matched to a gene. The DNA of the CDR3 is TGTGCCAGCTCACCAGCGGACAGGGGGCAGCCCCAGCATTTT. Protein sequence: CASSPADRGQPQHF.

This clonotype was seen a handful of times. This chain links TRBV5-1 with TRBJ2-3, with 7 bases that match TRBD2. Germline-derived CDR1 and CDR2 are SGHRS and YFSETQ. The CDR3 extends over 17 amino acids. The ends lost 2 bases at V and 1 base at J; junction bases unmatched: 10. The CDR3 sequence: CASSFSPPAGGTDTQYF. CDR3 bases: TGCGCCAGCAGCTTTTCACCTCCGGCGGGGGGCACAGATACGCAGTATTTT.

This clonotype occurred many times. The chain recombines TRBV5-1 with TRBJ2-7; D not resolved. Trimming took off 0 bases at V and 3 bases at J, with 7 bases between the two ends. The germline V gene has CDR1 SGHRS and CDR2 YFSETQ. The CDR3 runs to 13 residues. The CDR3: CASSLDHRYEQYF. The DNA for the CDR3 is TGCGCCAGCAGCTTGGACCATCGCTACGAGCAGTACTTC.

This clonotype was seen only a few times. The chain links TRBV5-1 to TRBJ2-1; tentatively, D is TRBD2 (6 bases). The V end lost 4 bases, the J end lost 6 bases, and 17 bases lay between the germline ends. CDR3 length equals 15 residues. Germline V CDR1 and CDR2: SGHRS, YFSETQ. CDR3 nucleotide sequence: TGCGCCAGCAGCATGGACTACCCAGGGTCCAATGAGCAGTTCTTC. Translated: CASSMDYPGSNEQFF. The complete variable domain, with remaining parts taken from reference TRBV5-1 and TRBJ2-1, reads KAGVTQTPRYLIKTRGQQVTLSCSPISGHRSVSWYQQTPGQGLQFLFEYFSETQRNKGNFPGRFSGRQFSNSRSEMNVSTLELGDSALYLCASSMDYPGSNEQFFGPGTRLTVL.

The genes are TRBV12-3 or TRBV12-4 and TRBJ2-1, with TRBD2 matching over 7 bases. The CDR3 sequence is 14 residues long. The V and J ends lost 5 bases and 4 bases, in that order; junction bases with no gene match: 5. The CDR3 region is CASSLLREYNEQFF. CDR3 bases: TGTGCCAGCAGTCTACTGCGGGAGTACAATGAGCAGTTCTTC.

This chain uses TRBV15 with TRBJ2-3, with 13 bases matching TRBD2. CDR1 and CDR2 (germline): LNHNV, YYDKDF (reference sequence). The J segment lost 0 bases and the V segment lost 0 bases, leaving 3 bases of the junction unmatched. The CDR3 runs 18 residues. The CDR3 DNA follows: TGTGCCACCAGCAGAGATAGGACTAGCGGGAGTAGCACAGATACGCAGTATTTT. Its protein product is CATSRDRTSGSSTDTQYF.

J is TRBJ1-5 and V is TRBV20-1, with 9 bases fitting TRBD1. Trimming at V came to 4 bases and at J to 0 bases, leaving 10 bases not matched to a gene. The CDR3 is 17 residues long. The V gene's germline CDR1 is DFQATT and CDR2 SNEGSKA (reference sequence). As DNA, the CDR3 is TGCAGTGCTACCCCCGGGACAGGGACCTTTAGCAATCAGCCCCAGCATTTT. It is translated as CSATPGTGTFSNQPQHF.

The chain recombines TRBV29-1 with TRBJ2-7; D may correspond to TRBD1 or TRBD2 (5 bases each). Germline V gene lookup returns CDR1 SQVTM and CDR2 ANQGSEA. This CDR3 is 14 amino acids long. The V end was cut by 4 bases, the J end by 3 bases, with 16 bases between. DNA for the CDR3: TGCAGCGTTGTGGGAGCGTCGGGGCTCTACGAGCAGTACTTC. Its protein is CSVVGASGLYEQYF.

For the CDR3, the DNA is TGTGCCAGCAGTACTGCTAGTCCCTCCCCGGGAGATACGCAGTATTTT. Protein: CASSTASPSPGDTQYF. The chain has TRBV7-8 and TRBJ2-3; D unclear. Germline lookup yields CDR1 SGHVS and CDR2 FQNEAQ. The CDR3 is 16 residues long. V dropped 6 bases and J dropped 5 bases, with 21 bases sitting between them.